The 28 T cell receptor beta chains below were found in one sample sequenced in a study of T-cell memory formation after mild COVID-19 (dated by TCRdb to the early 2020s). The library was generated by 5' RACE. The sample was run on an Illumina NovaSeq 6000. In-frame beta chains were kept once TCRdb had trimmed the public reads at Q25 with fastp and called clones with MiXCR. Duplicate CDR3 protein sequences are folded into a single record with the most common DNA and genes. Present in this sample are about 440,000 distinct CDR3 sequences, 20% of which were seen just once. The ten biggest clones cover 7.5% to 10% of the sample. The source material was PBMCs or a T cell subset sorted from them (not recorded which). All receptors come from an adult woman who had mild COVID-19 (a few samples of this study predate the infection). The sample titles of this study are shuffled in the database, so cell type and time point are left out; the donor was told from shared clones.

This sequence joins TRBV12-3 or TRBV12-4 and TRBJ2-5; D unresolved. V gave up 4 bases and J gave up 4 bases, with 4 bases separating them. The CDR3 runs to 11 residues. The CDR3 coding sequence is TGTGCCAGCAGTTGGGGAGAGACCCAGTACTTC. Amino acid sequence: CASSWGETQYF.

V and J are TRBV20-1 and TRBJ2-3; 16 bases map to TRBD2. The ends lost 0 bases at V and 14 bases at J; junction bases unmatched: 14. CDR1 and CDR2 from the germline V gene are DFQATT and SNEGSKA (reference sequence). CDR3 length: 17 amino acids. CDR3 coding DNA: TGCAGTGCTAGAGAGGACGGGACTAGCGGGAGGGCCTTCAAGGGGTATTTT. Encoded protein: CSAREDGTSGRAFKGYF.

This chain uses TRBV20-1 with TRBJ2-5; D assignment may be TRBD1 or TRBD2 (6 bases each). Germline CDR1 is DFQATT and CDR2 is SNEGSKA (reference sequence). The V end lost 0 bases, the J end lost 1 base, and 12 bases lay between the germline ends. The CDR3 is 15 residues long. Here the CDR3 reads CSARDLRGPQETQYF. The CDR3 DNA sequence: TGCAGTGCTAGAGATCTTCGGGGGCCCCAAGAGACCCAGTACTTC.

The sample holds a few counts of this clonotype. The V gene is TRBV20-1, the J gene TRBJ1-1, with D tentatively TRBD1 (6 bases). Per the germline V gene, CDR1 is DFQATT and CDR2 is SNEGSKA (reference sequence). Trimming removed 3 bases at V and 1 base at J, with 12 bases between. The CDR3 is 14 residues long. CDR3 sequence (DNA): TGCAGTGCTAGGCACGGGGGCCAGAACACTGAAGCTTTCTTT. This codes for CSARHGGQNTEAFF.

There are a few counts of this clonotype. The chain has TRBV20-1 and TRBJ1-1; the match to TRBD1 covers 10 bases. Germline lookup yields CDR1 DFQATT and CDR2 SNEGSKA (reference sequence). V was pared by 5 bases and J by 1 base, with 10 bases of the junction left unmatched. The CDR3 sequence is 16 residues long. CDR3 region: CSAFLPRDRGNTEAFF. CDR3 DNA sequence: TGCAGTGCTTTCCTTCCCCGGGACAGGGGGAACACTGAAGCTTTCTTT.

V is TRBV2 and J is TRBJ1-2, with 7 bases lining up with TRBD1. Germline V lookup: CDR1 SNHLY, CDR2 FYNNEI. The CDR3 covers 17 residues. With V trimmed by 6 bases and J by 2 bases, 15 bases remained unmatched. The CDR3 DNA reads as TGTGCCAGCAGCGAGGACAGGATAAGGGTCGGAAACTATGGCTACACCTTC. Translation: CASSEDRIRVGNYGYTF.

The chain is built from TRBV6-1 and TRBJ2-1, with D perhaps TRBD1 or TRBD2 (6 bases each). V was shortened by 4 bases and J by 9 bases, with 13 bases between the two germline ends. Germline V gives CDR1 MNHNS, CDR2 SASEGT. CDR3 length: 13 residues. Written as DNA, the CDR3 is TGTGCCAGCAGTGTCGAGGGGGGAGGTGAGCAGTTCTTC. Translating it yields CASSVEGGGEQFF.

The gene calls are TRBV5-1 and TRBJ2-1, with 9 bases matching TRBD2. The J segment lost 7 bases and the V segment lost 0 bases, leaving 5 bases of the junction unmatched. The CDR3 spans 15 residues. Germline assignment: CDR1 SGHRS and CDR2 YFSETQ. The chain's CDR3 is CASSLAPAGGNEQFF. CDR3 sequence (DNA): TGCGCCAGCAGCTTGGCCCCGGCGGGGGGGAATGAGCAGTTCTTC. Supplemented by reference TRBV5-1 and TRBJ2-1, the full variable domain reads KAGVTQTPRYLIKTRGQQVTLSCSPISGHRSVSWYQQTPGQGLQFLFEYFSETQRNKGNFPGRFSGRQFSNSRSEMNVSTLELGDSALYLCASSLAPAGGNEQFFGPGTRLTVL.

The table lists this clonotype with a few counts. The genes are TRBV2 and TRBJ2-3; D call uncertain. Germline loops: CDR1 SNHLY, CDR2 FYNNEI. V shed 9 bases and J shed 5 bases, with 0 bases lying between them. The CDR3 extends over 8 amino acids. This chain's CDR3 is CARDTQYF. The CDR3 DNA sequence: TGTGCCAGAGATACGCAGTATTTT.

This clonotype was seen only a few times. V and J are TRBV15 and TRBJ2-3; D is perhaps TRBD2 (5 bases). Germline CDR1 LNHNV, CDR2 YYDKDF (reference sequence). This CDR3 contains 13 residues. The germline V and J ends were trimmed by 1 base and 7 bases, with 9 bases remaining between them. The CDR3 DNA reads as TGTGCCACCAGCAGAGGAGGGCGCAATACGCAGTATTTT. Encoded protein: CATSRGGRNTQYF.

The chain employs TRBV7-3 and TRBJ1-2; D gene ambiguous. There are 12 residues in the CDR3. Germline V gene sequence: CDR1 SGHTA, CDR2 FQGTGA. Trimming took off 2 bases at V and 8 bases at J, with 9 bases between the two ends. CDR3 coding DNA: TGTGCCAGCAGCTTACCAGGTGAAGGCTACACCTTC. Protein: CASSLPGEGYTF.

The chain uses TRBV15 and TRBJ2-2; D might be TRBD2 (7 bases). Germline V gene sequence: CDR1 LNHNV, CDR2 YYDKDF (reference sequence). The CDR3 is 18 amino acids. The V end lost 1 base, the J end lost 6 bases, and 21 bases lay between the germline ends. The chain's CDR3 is CATSRGRMGGREAGELFF. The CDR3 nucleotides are TGTGCCACCAGCAGAGGACGAATGGGGGGGCGCGAAGCCGGGGAGCTGTTTTTT.

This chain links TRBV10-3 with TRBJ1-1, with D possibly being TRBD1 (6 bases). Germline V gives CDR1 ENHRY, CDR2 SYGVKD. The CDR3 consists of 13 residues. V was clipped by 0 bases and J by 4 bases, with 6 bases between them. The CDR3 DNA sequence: TGTGCCATCAGTGAGTCGGGGGCCACTGAAGCTTTCTTT. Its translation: CAISESGATEAFF.

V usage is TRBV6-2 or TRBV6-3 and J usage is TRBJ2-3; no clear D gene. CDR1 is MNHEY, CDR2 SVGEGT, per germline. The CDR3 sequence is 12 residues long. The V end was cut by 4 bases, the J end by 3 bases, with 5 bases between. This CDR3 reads CASSSWTDTQYF. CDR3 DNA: TGTGCCAGCAGTTCTTGGACAGATACGCAGTATTTT.

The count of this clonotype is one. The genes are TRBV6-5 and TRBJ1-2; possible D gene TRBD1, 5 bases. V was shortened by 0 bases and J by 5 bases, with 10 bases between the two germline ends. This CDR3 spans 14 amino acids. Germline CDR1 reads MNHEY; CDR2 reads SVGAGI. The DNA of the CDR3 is TGTGCCAGCAGTTACTCGGGGGGTAGATATGGCTACACCTTC. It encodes CASSYSGGRYGYTF.

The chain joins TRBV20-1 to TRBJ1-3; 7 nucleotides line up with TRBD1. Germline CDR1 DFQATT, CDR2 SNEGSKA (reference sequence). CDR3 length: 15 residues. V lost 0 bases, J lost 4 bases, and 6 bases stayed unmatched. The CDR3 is CSAREPKGAGNTIYF. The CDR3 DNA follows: TGCAGTGCTAGAGAGCCCAAGGGGGCAGGAAACACCATATATTTT.

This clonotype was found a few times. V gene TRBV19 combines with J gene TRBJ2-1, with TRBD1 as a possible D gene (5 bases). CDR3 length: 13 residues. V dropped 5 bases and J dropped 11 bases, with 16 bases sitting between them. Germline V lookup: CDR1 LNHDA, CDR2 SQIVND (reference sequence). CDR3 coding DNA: TGTGCCAGTAGTGGCAACAGTCAGGGTCAGCAGTTCTTC. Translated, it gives CASSGNSQGQQFF.

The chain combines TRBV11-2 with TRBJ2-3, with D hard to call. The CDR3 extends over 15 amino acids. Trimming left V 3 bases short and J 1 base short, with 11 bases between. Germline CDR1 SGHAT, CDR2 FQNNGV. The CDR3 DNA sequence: TGTGCCAGCAGCTTTGACTTTATGGGCACAGATACGCAGTATTTT. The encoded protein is CASSFDFMGTDTQYF.

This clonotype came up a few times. CDR3 in DNA: TGCAGCGTTGAAGACTCCCTAGGTGGTAGCGGGGCCCCCTACGAGCAGTACTTC. Translating it yields CSVEDSLGGSGAPYEQYF. The chain carries TRBV29-1 and TRBJ2-7; TRBD2 matches 8 bases. CDR1 is SQVTM and CDR2 is ANQGSEA in the germline V gene. The CDR3 is 18 residues long. The V gene end was trimmed by 0 bases and the J gene end by 2 bases; junction bases not matched to a gene: 15.

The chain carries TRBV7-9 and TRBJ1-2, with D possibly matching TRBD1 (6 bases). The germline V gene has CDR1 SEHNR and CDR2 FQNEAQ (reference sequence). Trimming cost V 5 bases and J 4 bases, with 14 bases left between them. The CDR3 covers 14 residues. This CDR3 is CASSRLTGSYGYTF. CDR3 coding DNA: TGTGCCAGCAGCCGCCTTACAGGGAGCTATGGCTACACCTTC.

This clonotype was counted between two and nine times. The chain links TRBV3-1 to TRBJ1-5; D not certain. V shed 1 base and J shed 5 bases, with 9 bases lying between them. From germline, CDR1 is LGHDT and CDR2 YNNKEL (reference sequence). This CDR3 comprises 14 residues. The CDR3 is CASSQVSGHQPQHF. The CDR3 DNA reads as TGTGCCAGCAGCCAAGTAAGCGGGCATCAGCCCCAGCATTTT.

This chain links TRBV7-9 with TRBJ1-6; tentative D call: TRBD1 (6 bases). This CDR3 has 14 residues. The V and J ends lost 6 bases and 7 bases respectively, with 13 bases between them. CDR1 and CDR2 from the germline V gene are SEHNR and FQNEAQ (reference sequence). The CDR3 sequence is CASSPGEPNSPLHF. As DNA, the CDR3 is TGTGCCAGCAGTCCAGGGGAGCCAAATTCACCCCTCCACTTT. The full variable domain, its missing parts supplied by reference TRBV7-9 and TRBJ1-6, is DTGVSQNPRHKITKRGQNVTFRCDPISEHNRLYWYRQTLGQGPEFLTYFQNEAQLEKSRLLSDRFSAERPKGSFSTLEIQRTEQGDSAMYLCASSPGEPNSPLHFGNGTRLTVT.

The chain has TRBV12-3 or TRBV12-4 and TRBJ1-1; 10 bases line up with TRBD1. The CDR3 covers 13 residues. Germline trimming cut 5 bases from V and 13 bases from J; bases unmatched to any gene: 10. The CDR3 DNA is TGTGCCAGCAGTCCCGGGACAGGGGTTTGGGTTTTCTTT. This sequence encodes CASSPGTGVWVFF.

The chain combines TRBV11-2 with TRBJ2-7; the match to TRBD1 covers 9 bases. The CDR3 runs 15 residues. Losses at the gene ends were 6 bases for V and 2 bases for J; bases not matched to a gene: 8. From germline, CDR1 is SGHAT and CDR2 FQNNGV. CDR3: CASRVTGQGAYEQYF. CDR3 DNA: TGTGCCAGCAGAGTAACGGGACAGGGAGCCTACGAGCAGTACTTC. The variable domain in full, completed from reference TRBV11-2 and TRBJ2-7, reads EAGVAQSPRYKIIEKRQSVAFWCNPISGHATLYWYQQILGQGPKLLIQFQNNGVVDDSQLPKDRFSAERLKGVDSTLKIQPAKLEDSAVYLCASRVTGQGAYEQYFGPGTRLTVT.

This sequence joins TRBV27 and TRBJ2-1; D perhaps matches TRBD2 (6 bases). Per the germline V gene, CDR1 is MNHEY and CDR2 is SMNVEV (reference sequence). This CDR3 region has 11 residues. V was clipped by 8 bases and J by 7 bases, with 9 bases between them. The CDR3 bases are TGTGCCAGCGCAGCGGGTAATGAGCAGTTCTTC. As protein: CASAAGNEQFF.

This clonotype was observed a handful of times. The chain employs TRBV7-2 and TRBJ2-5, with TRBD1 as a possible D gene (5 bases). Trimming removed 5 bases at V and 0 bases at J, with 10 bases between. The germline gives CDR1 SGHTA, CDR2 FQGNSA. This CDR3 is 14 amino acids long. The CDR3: CASSRTQYQETQYF. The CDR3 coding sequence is TGTGCCAGCAGCAGGACACAGTACCAAGAGACCCAGTACTTC.

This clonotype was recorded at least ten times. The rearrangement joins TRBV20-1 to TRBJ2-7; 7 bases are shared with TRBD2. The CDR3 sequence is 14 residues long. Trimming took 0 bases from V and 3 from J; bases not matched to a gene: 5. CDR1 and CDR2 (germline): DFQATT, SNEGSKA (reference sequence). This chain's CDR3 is CSARDPRTSYEQYF. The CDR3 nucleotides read TGCAGTGCTAGAGATCCGAGGACTAGCTACGAGCAGTACTTC.

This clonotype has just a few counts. CDR3 protein: CASSLTDGEYRKTQYF. As DNA, the CDR3 is TGTGCCAGCAGCCTGACGGACGGGGAGTACAGGAAGACCCAGTACTTC. This sequence joins TRBV5-6 and TRBJ2-5; tentatively, D is TRBD1 or TRBD2 (5 bases each). V lost 4 bases, J lost 6 bases, and 22 bases lay in between. Germline V gene sequence: CDR1 SGHDT, CDR2 YYEEEE. This CDR3 is 16 amino acids long.